The 29 T cell receptor beta chains below were found in one sample sequenced in a study of cytomegalovirus exposure and HLA in healthy donors. With 60 Vbeta and 13 Jbeta primers, the PCR was carried out. Clones were sequenced by immunoSEQ multiplex PCR, and TCRdb holds only the in-frame ones, with some missing. Found here are about 140,000 clones, around four fifths of them singletons; the top ten hold approximately 1.5%. Sequenced material: PBMCs. These TCRs come from a man aged 25 to 45 in good health and CMV-seropositive.

This chain connects TRBV10-1 to TRBJ2-3; D possibly corresponds to TRBD1 (6 bases). This CDR3 has 15 residues. Germline lookup yields CDR1 WNHNN and CDR2 SYGVQD (reference sequence). The V gene lost 5 bases and the J gene lost 5 bases, with 17 bases spanning the gap. The CDR3 sequence is CASSSDRWSGDTQYF. The CDR3 region has the DNA TGCGCCAGCAGTTCCGACAGGTGGTCGGGAGATACGCAGTATTTT.

The rearrangement joins TRBV5-1 to TRBJ2-6; 9 bases fit TRBD1. V was clipped by 0 bases and J by 0 bases; unmatched bases: 4. The CDR3 spans 18 residues. The V gene's germline CDR1 is SGHRS and CDR2 YFSETQ. The CDR3, as DNA: TGCGCCAGCAGCTTGGCGGGACAGGGTAGCTCTGGGGCCAACGTCCTGACTTTC. Translated: CASSLAGQGSSGANVLTF. Supplemented by reference TRBV5-1 and TRBJ2-6, the full variable domain reads KAGVTQTPRYLIKTRGQQVTLSCSPISGHRSVSWYQQTPGQGLQFLFEYFSETQRNKGNFPGRFSGRQFSNSRSEMNVSTLELGDSALYLCASSLAGQGSSGANVLTFGAGSRLTVL.

CDR3 loop: CASSTGADTEAFF. In DNA, the CDR3 is TGTGCCAGCAGTACAGGGGCGGACACTGAAGCTTTCTTT. This rearrangement joins TRBV27 to TRBJ1-1; TRBD1 agrees at 7 bases. The CDR3 runs 13 residues. Per the germline V gene, CDR1 is MNHEY and CDR2 is SMNVEV (reference sequence). J gave up 3 bases and V 5 bases, and 3 bases lay outside the gene matches.

V gene TRBV5-6 combines with J gene TRBJ2-3; TRBD2 agrees at 7 bases. The CDR3 length is 16 residues. Per germline, CDR1 SGHDT and CDR2 YYEEEE. Losses at the gene ends were 4 bases for V and 0 bases for J; bases not matched to a gene: 8. DNA for the CDR3: TGTGCCAGCAGCCTAGCGGACACCCGGAGCACAGATACGCAGTATTTT. Amino acid sequence: CASSLADTRSTDTQYF.

The CDR3, as DNA: TGTGCCAGCAGCTTACGTATCGGAGAGTACGAGCAGTACTTC. It yields the protein CASSLRIGEYEQYF. This rearrangement joins TRBV7-6 to TRBJ2-7; D is undetermined. The length of the CDR3 is 14 residues. Germline V gene lookup returns CDR1 SGHVS and CDR2 FNYEAQ. Trimming removed 2 bases at V and 4 bases at J, with 12 bases between. Full variable domain (remainder filled in from reference TRBV7-6 and TRBJ2-7): GAGVSQSPRYKVTKRGQDVALRCDPISGHVSLYWYRQALGQGPEFLTYFNYEAQQDKSGLPNDRFSAERPEGSISTLTIQRTEQRDSAMYRCASSLRIGEYEQYFGPGTRLTVT.

V gene TRBV6-5 combines with J gene TRBJ2-5; 10 bases are shared with TRBD1. Germline CDR1 reads MNHEY; CDR2 reads SVGAGI. This CDR3 is 15 amino acids long. Trimming removed 2 bases from V and 5 bases from J; junction bases left unmatched: 5. DNA of the CDR3: TGTGCCAGCAGTTACGGGACAGGGGCAGGGGAGACCCAGTACTTC. It specifies CASSYGTGAGETQYF.

The chain uses TRBV28 and TRBJ2-3; TRBD2 is a possible D gene (7 bases). This CDR3 spans 15 amino acids. V lost 8 bases and J 2 bases, leaving 17 bases between the germline ends. The germline V gene encodes CDR1 MDHEN and CDR2 SYDVKM. CDR3 bases: TGTGCCAGCGGGGGGGCCGGATATAACACAGATACGCAGTATTTT. It is translated as CASGGAGYNTDTQYF.

The chain has TRBV19 and TRBJ2-1; possibly TRBD1 for D (5 bases). Trimming removed 1 base at V and 6 bases at J, with 7 bases between. The CDR3 covers 13 residues. Germline values: CDR1 LNHDA, CDR2 SQIVND (reference sequence). This CDR3 is CASSIVRGNEQFF. CDR3 nucleotide sequence: TGTGCCAGTAGTATAGTAAGGGGCAATGAGCAGTTCTTC.

This chain links TRBV28 with TRBJ2-4; 8 positions agree with TRBD2. This CDR3 has 15 residues. CDR1 and CDR2 (germline): MDHEN, SYDVKM. After removal of 7 bases from V and 0 bases from J, the junction contained 5 bases not matched to a gene. The CDR3 DNA reads as TGTGCCAGCATCGGGGGGGACTTAGCCAAAAACATTCAGTACTTC. This translates into CASIGGDLAKNIQYF.

The rearrangement joins TRBV7-9 to TRBJ1-6, with D perhaps matching TRBD1 (6 bases). This CDR3 is 17 amino acids long. CDR1 is SEHNR, CDR2 FQNEAQ, per germline (reference sequence). The V end lost 6 bases, the J end lost 5 bases, and 20 bases lay between the germline ends. The CDR3 nucleotides are TGTGCCAGCAGTGATGACCACGGGACACAAAATAATTCACCCCTCCACTTT. This codes for CASSDDHGTQNNSPLHF.

Points on this clone: The same CDR3 can be traced to other DNA sequences in this sample. V is TRBV6-5 and J is TRBJ1-5, with 7 bases fitting TRBD1. In germline, CDR1 is MNHEY, CDR2 SVGAGI. The ends lost 6 bases at V and 6 bases at J; junction bases unmatched: 8. There are 14 residues in the CDR3. CDR3 coding DNA: TGTGCCAGCAGCCCAGACAGGGACGGTCAGCCCCAGCATTTT. This translates into CASSPDRDGQPQHF.

This chain uses TRBV9 with TRBJ1-1, with D possibly matching TRBD1 (6 bases). CDR3 size: 15 residues. Germline V gene data show CDR1 as SGDLS and CDR2 as YYNGEE. Trimming cost V 2 bases and J 3 bases, with 14 bases left between them. This CDR3 is CASSVLGAADTEAFF. The CDR3 nucleotides are TGTGCCAGCAGCGTTTTGGGGGCAGCGGACACTGAAGCTTTCTTT.

This clone occurred a few times. The chain has TRBV13 and TRBJ1-2, with TRBD1 as a possible D gene (6 bases). The CDR3 consists of 15 residues. V dropped 5 bases and J dropped 3 bases, with 16 bases sitting between them. Germline V gene sequence: CDR1 PRHDT, CDR2 FYEKMQ (reference sequence). Here the CDR3 reads CASSPTLGGDYGYTF. CDR3 DNA: TGTGCCAGCAGCCCCACCCTAGGGGGAGACTATGGCTACACCTTC.

The chain is built from TRBV18 and TRBJ2-7; 9 bases align to TRBD2. The ends lost 0 bases at V and 2 bases at J; junction bases unmatched: 2. Looked up from germline, CDR1 is KGHSH and CDR2 is LQKENI. There are 15 residues in the CDR3. The CDR3 DNA sequence: TGTGCCAGCTCACCACCAGCGGGGGGTACCTACGAGCAGTACTTC. The encoded protein is CASSPPAGGTYEQYF.

The rearrangement links TRBV15 to TRBJ2-7; D remains unclear. The CDR3 runs 15 residues. The V end was cut by 0 bases, the J end by 1 base, with 10 bases between. In germline, CDR1 is LNHNV, CDR2 YYDKDF (reference sequence). CDR3 residues: CATSRDTRSSYEQYF. CDR3 sequence (DNA): TGTGCCACCAGCAGAGATACCCGCAGTTCCTACGAGCAGTACTTC. The variable domain in full, completed from reference TRBV15 and TRBJ2-7, reads DAMVIQNPRYQVTQFGKPVTLSCSQTLNHNVMYWYQQKSSQAPKLLFHYYDKDFNNEADTPDNFQSRRPNTSFCFLDIRSPGLGDTAMYLCATSRDTRSSYEQYFGPGTRLTVT.

CDR3 nucleotide sequence: TGTGCCAGCTCACCCCCAGGTCCTGCCAATCAGCCCCAGCATTTT. Protein product: CASSPPGPANQPQHF. The chain carries TRBV18 and TRBJ1-5; D remains ambiguous. CDR1 is KGHSH, CDR2 LQKENI, per germline. The CDR3 spans 15 residues. Trimming cost V 3 bases and J 3 bases, with 12 bases left between them. The whole variable domain, filled in from reference TRBV18 and TRBJ1-5, reads NAGVMQNPRHLVRRRGQEARLRCSPMKGHSHVYWYRQLPEEGLKFMVYLQKENIIDESGMPKERFSAEFPKEGPSILRIQQVVRGDSAAYFCASSPPGPANQPQHFGDGTRLSIL.

V is TRBV21-1 and J is TRBJ2-7; TRBD2, the table's D call, lacks a check against the DNA. TRBV21-1 is assigned pseudogene status. There are 13 residues in the CDR3. CDR3 amino acids: CASSIGRGNEQYF. The CDR3 bases are TGTGCCAGCAGCATAGGGAGGGGGAACGAGCAGTACTTC.

The chain carries TRBV15 and TRBJ2-5; TRBD2 agrees at 8 bases. Unmatched junction bases numbered 5, after V lost 3 bases and J lost 5 bases. CDR3 length: 14 amino acids. The germline CDR1 and CDR2 sequences are LNHNV and YYDKDF (reference sequence). For the CDR3, the DNA is TGTGCCACCAGCAGGTCGGGGGGGGTGGAGACCCAGTACTTC. Protein sequence: CATSRSGGVETQYF.

This clone came up a few times. This chain uses TRBV9 with TRBJ2-1; possible D gene TRBD2, 5 bases. V lost 3 bases and J 9 bases, leaving 13 bases between the germline ends. The germline CDR1 and CDR2 sequences are SGDLS and YYNGEE. The CDR3 sequence is 13 residues long. The CDR3: CASSATFSVEQFF. CDR3 DNA: TGTGCCAGCAGCGCAACCTTTAGCGTTGAGCAGTTCTTC.

Here the CDR3 reads CASSLDPILLEQYF. As DNA, the CDR3 is TGTGCCAGCAGCTTGGACCCAATCCTATTAGAGCAGTACTTC. V and J are TRBV5-8 and TRBJ2-7; D uncertain. Between the trimmed V and J ends, which lost 0 bases and 7 bases, there was a span of 14 bases. Germline assignment: CDR1 SGHTS and CDR2 YDEGEE. This CDR3 spans 14 amino acids.

The V call is TRBV5-4, the J call TRBJ2-7, with unresolved D. This CDR3 is 14 amino acids long. Deletions cut 1 base from V and 6 bases from J, with 14 bases between. Germline CDR1 and CDR2: SGHNT and YYREEE (reference sequence). The CDR3 loop reads CASSLLSFPTEQYF. The CDR3 nucleotides read TGTGCCAGCAGCTTGTTGTCCTTCCCTACCGAGCAGTACTTC. The whole variable domain, remainder taken from reference TRBV5-4 and TRBJ2-7, is ETGVTQSPTHLIKTRGQQVTLRCSSQSGHNTVSWYQQALGQGPQFIFQYYREEENGRGNFPPRFSGLQFPNYSSELNVNALELDDSALYLCASSLLSFPTEQYFGPGTRLTVT.

The V call is TRBV18, the J call TRBJ2-5; possible D gene TRBD1, 6 bases. CDR1 is KGHSH and CDR2 is LQKENI in the germline V gene. The V end lost 0 bases, the J end lost 1 base, and 9 bases lay between the germline ends. This CDR3 region has 15 residues. The CDR3 coding sequence is TGTGCCAGCTCACCACCTGGCAGGGGCCAAGAGACCCAGTACTTC. This gives the protein CASSPPGRGQETQYF.

This clone has only a few counts. The chain couples TRBV2 to TRBJ2-5, with D possibly being TRBD2 (5 bases). Trimming pared 6 bases from V and 5 bases from J, leaving 13 bases between. Germline assignment: CDR1 SNHLY and CDR2 FYNNEI. The CDR3 runs 13 residues. For the CDR3, the DNA is TGTGCCAGCAGACCCGGGGTCGGCGAGACCCAGTACTTC. It specifies CASRPGVGETQYF.

The chain recombines TRBV18 with TRBJ2-5; TRBD2 matches 11 bases. There are 14 residues in the CDR3. With 6 bases clipped from V and 5 bases from J, the junction kept 5 bases outside the gene matches. The germline V gene has CDR1 KGHSH and CDR2 LQKENI. Here the CDR3 reads CASSPGLADETQYF. Written as DNA, the CDR3 is TGTGCCAGCTCTCCGGGACTAGCGGACGAGACCCAGTACTTC.

J is TRBJ1-4 and V is TRBV5-1, with TRBD1 identical over 7 bases. CDR3 length equals 16 residues. Per germline, CDR1 SGHRS and CDR2 YFSETQ. The V segment lost 4 bases and the J segment 4 bases; nucleotides outside the gene matches: 10. The CDR3 region is CASSPRGQAFNEKLFF. The CDR3 coding sequence is TGCGCCAGCAGCCCCCGTGGACAGGCCTTTAATGAAAAACTGTTTTTT.

V usage is TRBV4-2 and J usage is TRBJ1-2; no clear D gene. Germline V gene lookup returns CDR1 LGHNA and CDR2 YNFKEQ. The CDR3 spans 14 residues. V lost 1 base and J lost 1, with 7 bases in between. The CDR3 sequence: CASSQGTDNYGYTF. The DNA of the CDR3 is TGTGCCAGCAGCCAAGGGACTGATAACTATGGCTACACCTTC.

This clone has a single count. The sample carries other DNA sequences with the same CDR3. The chain's CDR3 is CASSLTGGAEAFF. The CDR3, as DNA: TGTGCCAGCAGCCTTACAGGGGGAGCTGAAGCTTTCTTT. V is TRBV28 and J is TRBJ1-1, with 8 bases that match TRBD1. Germline CDR1 reads MDHEN; CDR2 reads SYDVKM. The junction had 6 bases not matched to a gene; V was cut back by 6 bases and J by 6 bases. This CDR3 region has 13 residues.

This clone came up once. The CDR3 bases are TGTGCCAGCAGCTTAGAAGACAGGCAGCCCCAGCATTTT. It encodes CASSLEDRQPQHF. This sequence joins TRBV7-2 and TRBJ1-5; possibly TRBD1 for D (6 bases). V was shortened by 1 base and J by 7 bases, with 8 bases between the two germline ends. There are 13 residues in the CDR3. Germline V gives CDR1 SGHTA, CDR2 FQGNSA.

This clone was detected once. The chain is built from TRBV7-9 and TRBJ2-3; D not certain. Trimming cost V 5 bases and J 5 bases, with 14 bases left between them. Germline CDR1 reads SEHNR; CDR2 reads FQNEAQ (reference sequence). The CDR3 covers 14 residues. CDR3 residues: CASSPRGELDTQYF. CDR3 coding DNA: TGTGCCAGCAGCCCCCGAGGAGAGCTAGATACGCAGTATTTT.